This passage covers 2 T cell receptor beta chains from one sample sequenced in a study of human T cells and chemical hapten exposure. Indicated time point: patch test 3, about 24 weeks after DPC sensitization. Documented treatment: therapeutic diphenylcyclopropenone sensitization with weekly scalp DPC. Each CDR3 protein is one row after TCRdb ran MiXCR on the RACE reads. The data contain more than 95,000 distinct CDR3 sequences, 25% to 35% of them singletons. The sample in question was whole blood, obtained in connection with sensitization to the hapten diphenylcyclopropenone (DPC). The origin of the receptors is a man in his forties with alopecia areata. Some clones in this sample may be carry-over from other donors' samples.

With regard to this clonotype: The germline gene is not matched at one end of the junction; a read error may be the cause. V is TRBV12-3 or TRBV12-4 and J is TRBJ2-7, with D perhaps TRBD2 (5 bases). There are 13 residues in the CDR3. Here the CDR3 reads CASRLGGGDEQYF. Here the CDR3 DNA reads TGTGCCAGCAGATTAGGAGGAGGAGACGAGCAGTACTTC.

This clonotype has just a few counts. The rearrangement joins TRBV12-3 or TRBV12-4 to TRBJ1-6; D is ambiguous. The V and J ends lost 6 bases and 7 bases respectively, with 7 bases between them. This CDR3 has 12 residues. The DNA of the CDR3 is TGTGCCAGCAGCCTACCAAATTCACCCCTCCACTTT. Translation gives CASSLPNSPLHF.